The entry that follows covers one T cell receptor (beta chain) sequence. Time point specified: peripheral blood 6 weeks after treatment start. Patients in the study were battling locally advanced or metastatic urothelial carcinoma. The method was immunoSEQ multiplex PCR; TCRdb's version includes in-frame clones alone and lacks a portion of them. The data hold around 50,000 clones, with under 85% observed a single time. The sample is drawn from a study of PD-L1 blockade in urothelial cancer. Study summary: The patients' atezolizumab therapy, 1,200 mg intravenously every 3 weeks, started around 2014.

Germline V gene sequence: CDR1 MGHRA, CDR2 YSYEKL. Unmatched junction bases numbered 4, after V lost 1 base and J lost 1 base. The CDR3 is made up of 16 amino acids. V is TRBV4-1 and J is TRBJ2-7; 10 bases agree with TRBD2. Specimen: PBMCs, collected around atezolizumab (anti-PD-L1) treatment. This clonotype was obtained from a man between 50 and 59 years old with urothelial cancer. CDR3 protein: CASSQAQRGGSYEQYF. CDR3 bases: TGCGCCAGCAGCCAAGCGCAGCGGGGGGGATCCTACGAGCAGTACTTC.